The 32 T cell receptor beta chains given below trace back to one sample, sequenced in a study of T cell repertoires in cytomegalovirus infection. The antigens of these receptors remain unknown. A single record per CDR3 protein comes from TCRdb applying MiXCR to the reads. The sample has approximately 590,000 distinct CDR3 sequences; 40% are singletons. The sample here was cultured PBMCs, taken from culture after CMV antigen stimulation. The receptors originated from a human donor in good health (CMV status not recorded). Some clones in this sample may be carry-over from other donors' samples.

J is TRBJ1-1 and V is TRBV7-4; a possible D gene is TRBD1 (5 bases). The germline V and J ends were trimmed by 2 bases and 4 bases, with 14 bases remaining between them. The CDR3 has 15 residues. Germline-derived CDR1 and CDR2 are SGHVT and SQSDAQ. DNA for the CDR3: TGTGCCAGCAGCTTATCAAGGGTTGGGGGCACTGAAGCTTTCTTT. This translates into CASSLSRVGGTEAFF.

J is TRBJ2-4 and V is TRBV5-3; D is unresolved. TRBV5-3 is designated an ORF whose function remains uncertain. Trimming removed 8 bases from V and 5 bases from J, with 14 bases in between. The CDR3 runs to 13 residues. The CDR3 is CASSPPYQNIQYF. CDR3 nucleotide sequence: TGTGCCAGCAGCCCTCCTTACCAAAACATTCAGTACTTC.

V and J are TRBV6-1 and TRBJ1-5; tentatively, D is TRBD1 (5 bases). The CDR3 extends over 20 amino acids. The V gene lost 2 bases and the J gene lost 4 bases, with 27 bases spanning the gap. The germline V gene encodes CDR1 MNHNS and CDR2 SASEGT. CDR3 coding DNA: TGTGCCAGCAGTGAAAAACCCGGAGGGGTCAACCTCCGGGGGAATCAGCCCCAGCATTTT. Protein: CASSEKPGGVNLRGNQPQHF.

This chain uses TRBV25-1 with TRBJ2-3, with D possibly matching TRBD1 (5 bases). This CDR3 is 16 amino acids long. Germline CDR1 is MGHDK and CDR2 is SYGVNS. The V end lost 4 bases, the J end lost 6 bases, and 20 bases lay between the germline ends. The CDR3 is CASSASGRQSGDTQYF. CDR3 DNA: TGTGCCAGCAGTGCCTCGGGTAGACAGTCCGGGGATACGCAGTATTTT.

This clonotype was observed a few times. The chain uses TRBV7-2 and TRBJ2-2; D is uncertain. V lost 7 bases, J lost 3 bases, and 9 bases lay in between. There are 13 residues in the CDR3. Germline V gene lookup returns CDR1 SGHTA and CDR2 FQGNSA. Written as DNA, the CDR3 is TGTGCCAGCACCGCTCGGTACACCGGGGAGCTGTTTTTT. As protein: CASTARYTGELFF.

The CDR3 reads CASTNHRTGGAFF. The CDR3 DNA reads as TGTGCCAGCACCAACCATCGGACAGGGGGAGCTTTCTTT. This sequence joins TRBV6-1 and TRBJ1-1, with 10 positions matching TRBD1. The ends lost 7 bases at V and 10 bases at J; junction bases unmatched: 9. The CDR3 length is 13 residues. Looked up from germline, CDR1 is MNHNS and CDR2 is SASEGT.

Comments on this clonotype: A far larger clone is one nucleotide away, so this likely arose from a read error. This sequence joins TRBV7-6 and TRBJ1-1; D is possibly TRBD1 (5 bases). The CDR3 has 14 amino acids. V was cut by 1 base and J by 1 base, with 7 bases left in between. Germline values: CDR1 SGHVS, CDR2 FNYEAQ. The CDR3: CASSLGTTNTEAFF. CDR3 bases: TGTGCCAGCAGCTTAGGGACAACGAACACTGAAGCTTTCTTT.

This chain links TRBV15 with TRBJ2-1; no definite D call. The germline CDR1 and CDR2 sequences are LNHNV and YYDKDF (reference sequence). The V gene lost 2 bases and the J gene lost 1 base, with 12 bases spanning the gap. CDR3 length equals 16 residues. The CDR3 DNA follows: TGTGCCACCAGCAGATCCAGGACCCAATCCTACAATGAGCAGTTCTTC. Its protein product is CATSRSRTQSYNEQFF.

The rearrangement uses TRBV6-1 and TRBJ1-2; D remains unclear. Germline loops: CDR1 MNHNS, CDR2 SASEGT. Trimming removed 7 bases from V and 4 bases from J, with 13 bases in between. CDR3 length: 13 residues. The CDR3 nucleotides are TGTGCCAGCATGCCGGGCCCCGGCTATGGCTACACCTTC. This gives the protein CASMPGPGYGYTF.

The chain is built from TRBV7-2 and TRBJ1-5; a possible D gene is TRBD1 (6 bases). CDR3 length: 14 amino acids. Germline loops: CDR1 SGHTA, CDR2 FQGNSA. The ends were cut back, 4 bases at V and 7 bases at J, with 14 bases in the middle. Written as DNA, the CDR3 is TGTGCCAGCAGCTCAAAGGGGGGGATGCAGCCCCAGCATTTT. Protein product: CASSSKGGMQPQHF.

The rearrangement joins TRBV19 to TRBJ2-2; 7 bases line up with TRBD1. Germline V lookup: CDR1 LNHDA, CDR2 SQIVND (reference sequence). V lost 5 bases, J lost 4 bases, and 13 bases stayed unmatched. The CDR3 spans 17 residues. CDR3 in amino acids: CASSPHRDRVGTGELFF. The CDR3 coding sequence is TGTGCCAGTAGTCCTCACCGCGACAGGGTAGGCACCGGGGAGCTGTTTTTT.

CDR3 bases: TGTGCCAGCAGTTACAGCGATTCTAGCACAGATACGCAGTATTTT. Translation gives CASSYSDSSTDTQYF. V is TRBV6-5 and J is TRBJ2-3; D unclear. Trimming stripped 2 bases from V and 0 bases from J, with 9 bases between. CDR1 and CDR2 from the germline V gene are MNHEY and SVGAGI. This CDR3 has 15 amino acids.

This chain joins TRBV7-6 and TRBJ2-7, with 8 bases fitting TRBD2. CDR3 length: 13 amino acids. The germline V gene encodes CDR1 SGHVS and CDR2 FNYEAQ. V shed 11 bases, J shed 2 bases, and the junction held 8 bases outside the gene matches. In DNA form, the CDR3 reads TGTGCCCGGAGGCGGGAGGTTCCCTACGAGCAGTACTTC. Its protein is CARRREVPYEQYF.

This rearrangement joins TRBV10-3 to TRBJ2-1, with TRBD2 matching 7 bases. The length of the CDR3 is 13 residues. Trimming cost V 6 bases and J 5 bases; bases outside gene matches: 4. Germline V gene sequence: CDR1 ENHRY, CDR2 SYGVKD. The CDR3 reads CAIRGGEDNEQFF. The CDR3 bases are TGTGCCATCAGGGGAGGGGAAGACAATGAGCAGTTCTTC.

This clonotype appeared a few times. This chain links TRBV5-1 with TRBJ1-1; D is uncertain. Germline CDR1 reads SGHRS; CDR2 reads YFSETQ. V gave up 4 bases and J gave up 1 base, with 11 bases separating them. The CDR3 sequence is 14 residues long. The CDR3 sequence is CASSPGGWNTEAFF. The CDR3 nucleotides read TGCGCCAGCAGCCCCGGAGGGTGGAACACTGAAGCTTTCTTT.

The chain combines TRBV2 with TRBJ2-1; TRBD1 matches at 9 bases. Losses at the gene ends were 6 bases for V and 3 bases for J; bases not matched to a gene: 6. Germline V gene sequence: CDR1 SNHLY, CDR2 FYNNEI. The CDR3 runs 15 residues. In nucleotides, the CDR3 is TGTGCCAGCAGGACCGGGACAGGGCTCTACAATGAGCAGTTCTTC. Translated, it gives CASRTGTGLYNEQFF.

The gene calls are TRBV10-3 and TRBJ1-1, with 7 bases identical to TRBD1. The V segment lost 2 bases and the J segment 3 bases; nucleotides outside the gene matches: 15. The germline V gene encodes CDR1 ENHRY and CDR2 SYGVKD. The CDR3 is 18 residues long. The CDR3 loop reads CAISETPTGPPLDTEAFF. CDR3 sequence (DNA): TGTGCCATCAGTGAGACCCCGACAGGGCCCCCCCTGGACACTGAAGCTTTCTTT.

The chain joins TRBV7-2 to TRBJ2-5; D ambiguous. The CDR3 extends over 15 amino acids. Trimming shortened V by 0 bases and J by 6 bases, and 14 bases separated the two germline ends. Per the germline V gene, CDR1 is SGHTA and CDR2 is FQGNSA. As DNA, the CDR3 is TGTGCCAGCAGCTTAGCGCTTGGTCTACAAAAGACCCAGTACTTC. Translation: CASSLALGLQKTQYF.

This clonotype was found a few times. The J gene is TRBJ2-2, the V gene TRBV5-1; D might be TRBD1 (6 bases). V lost 0 bases and J lost 4, with 10 bases in between. The CDR3 sequence is 15 residues long. Per germline, CDR1 SGHRS and CDR2 YFSETQ. CDR3 in DNA: TGCGCCAGCAGCTTGGGGACAGCCCTCACCGGGGAGCTGTTTTTT. As protein: CASSLGTALTGELFF.

This clonotype has only a few counts. This sequence joins TRBV7-2 and TRBJ2-7, with 9 bases aligning to TRBD1. J was trimmed by 4 bases and V by 2 bases; bases with no gene match: 6. The CDR3 length is 15 residues. Germline V gene lookup returns CDR1 SGHTA and CDR2 FQGNSA. The DNA of the CDR3 is TGTGCCAGCAGCTTAATGACAGGGGGTAGATACGAGCAGTACTTC. Translated, it gives CASSLMTGGRYEQYF.

In its sample, this clonotype was seen a few times. The chain recombines TRBV7-9 with TRBJ1-3; D might be TRBD1 (6 bases). Germline V lookup: CDR1 SEHNR, CDR2 FQNEAQ (reference sequence). V shed 4 bases and J shed 0 bases, with 16 bases lying between them. The CDR3 extends over 17 amino acids. The CDR3 loop is CASSSRTDSYSGNTIYF. The DNA of the CDR3 is TGTGCCAGCAGCTCAAGGACAGACTCCTACTCTGGAAACACCATATATTTT.

In this sample, this clonotype turned up a few times. This chain connects TRBV20-1 to TRBJ1-1; the D gene is possibly TRBD1 (6 bases). The CDR3 is made up of 14 amino acids. Trimming took off 7 bases at V and 4 bases at J, with 19 bases between the two ends. The germline V gene has CDR1 DFQATT and CDR2 SNEGSKA (reference sequence). The chain's CDR3 is CSVESGGAGTEAFF. Here the CDR3 DNA reads TGCAGTGTGGAGTCTGGGGGCGCTGGCACTGAAGCTTTCTTT.

Only a few counts were recorded for this clonotype. The chain is built from TRBV6-1 and TRBJ2-1; the match to TRBD2 covers 9 bases. From germline, CDR1 is MNHNS and CDR2 SASEGT. This CDR3 spans 16 amino acids. The V and J ends lost 6 bases and 6 bases, in that order; junction bases with no gene match: 12. CDR3 sequence (DNA): TGTGCCAGCAGGGAAACGATAGCGGGAGTTTTCAATGAGCAGTTCTTC. Its protein is CASRETIAGVFNEQFF.

This clonotype was counted at least ten times. The V and J genes are TRBV7-8 and TRBJ2-3, with 11 bases lining up with TRBD2. The CDR3 loop spans 16 amino acids. CDR1 SGHVS and CDR2 FQNEAQ come from the germline V gene. Losses at the gene ends were 0 bases for V and 8 bases for J; bases not matched to a gene: 7. The CDR3, as DNA: TGTGCCAGCAGCTTAGCTAGCGGGGGGGCCCATCGTACGCAGTATTTT. As protein: CASSLASGGAHRTQYF.

This clonotype was found a few times. The CDR3 bases are TGTGCCAGCAGTTTCCCCGGTTACGAGCAGTACTTC. This gives the protein CASSFPGYEQYF. This sequence joins TRBV7-9 and TRBJ2-7; D unresolved. Deletions cut 6 bases from V and 4 bases from J, with 10 bases between. CDR3 length: 12 amino acids. Germline V CDR1 and CDR2: SEHNR, FQNEAQ (reference sequence).

Only a few counts were recorded for this clonotype. The chain employs TRBV7-2 and TRBJ2-1; the match to TRBD2 covers 9 bases. V was pared by 5 bases and J by 7 bases, with 12 bases of the junction left unmatched. The CDR3 loop spans 16 amino acids. CDR1 and CDR2 (germline): SGHTA, FQGNSA. CDR3 amino acids: CASSLWTAGGPNEQFF. The CDR3 bases are TGTGCCAGCAGCCTATGGACGGCGGGAGGGCCAAATGAGCAGTTCTTC.

This clonotype was found a few times. The chain uses TRBV6-1 and TRBJ1-1, with D uncertain. CDR1 and CDR2 from the germline V gene are MNHNS and SASEGT. This CDR3 has 14 residues. Trimming removed 7 bases from V and 4 bases from J, with 16 bases in between. CDR3 nucleotide sequence: TGTGCCAGCACCCTCTCGACCCTCCCCACTGAAGCTTTCTTT. Translated: CASTLSTLPTEAFF.

DNA for the CDR3: TGTGCCATCAGTGAGTCGACAGGGCCCACCTTAGGCTACACCTTC. The encoded protein is CAISESTGPTLGYTF. The V call is TRBV10-3, the J call TRBJ1-2; TRBD1 agrees at 7 bases. There are 15 residues in the CDR3. Trimming cost V 0 bases and J 8 bases; bases outside gene matches: 9. The germline gives CDR1 ENHRY, CDR2 SYGVKD.

This clonotype was found a few times. This chain joins TRBV6-4 and TRBJ2-1, with TRBD2 matching over 9 bases. The CDR3 extends over 14 amino acids. Germline CDR1 is MRHNA and CDR2 is SNTAGT. V shed 4 bases and J 3 bases; nucleotides not matched to a gene: 1. CDR3: CASSASGVYNEQFF. CDR3 in DNA: TGTGCCAGCAGTGCTAGCGGGGTCTACAATGAGCAGTTCTTC.

CDR3 in DNA: TGCGCCAGCAGCTTGAACACCGCTGGAAACACCATATATTTT. It encodes CASSLNTAGNTIYF. The J gene is TRBJ1-3, the V gene TRBV5-1; D remains ambiguous. The germline gives CDR1 SGHRS, CDR2 YFSETQ. Deletions cut 1 base from V and 2 bases from J, with 7 bases between. The CDR3 length is 14 residues.

This clonotype came up many times. The genes are TRBV7-2 and TRBJ2-1, with 9 bases matching TRBD2. The J segment lost 3 bases and the V segment lost 4 bases, leaving 4 bases of the junction unmatched. This CDR3 has 15 amino acids. The germline gives CDR1 SGHTA, CDR2 FQGNSA. The CDR3 region is CASSSGLAYYNEQFF. In nucleotides, the CDR3 is TGTGCCAGCAGCTCCGGACTAGCGTACTACAATGAGCAGTTCTTC.

There are a few counts of this clonotype. This chain joins TRBV12-3 or TRBV12-4 and TRBJ1-5; 8 positions agree with TRBD1. The CDR3 totals 17 residues. After removal of 3 bases from V and 0 bases from J, the junction contained 7 bases not matched to a gene. CDR3 sequence: CASSFGQGVYSNQPQHF. CDR3 in DNA: TGTGCCAGCAGTTTCGGACAGGGAGTTTATAGCAATCAGCCCCAGCATTTT.